The 7 T cell receptor beta chains below all came from one sample that was sequenced in a study of T-cell reconstitution after alpha-beta-depleted transplantation in children. Unique molecular identifiers tagged the TCRbeta library. TCRdb redid the calling of the PCR reads with MiXCR, one entry per CDR3 protein. This repertoire shows 190,000 or so distinct CDR3 sequences, about 6% found once; its top ten account for around 4.3%. Sequenced here: PBMCs, sampled before TCRalphabeta/CD19-depleted stem cell transplant. The receptors were gathered from a girl under three years old with combined immunodeficiency, due to receive a stem cell transplant.

This clonotype was seen a handful of times. The gene calls are TRBV7-6 and TRBJ2-3; D is unclear. Deletions cut 4 bases from V and 2 bases from J, with 13 bases between. This CDR3 contains 15 residues. CDR1 is SGHVS, CDR2 FNYEAQ, per germline. The CDR3 here is CASSSLGFPTDTQYF. For the CDR3, the DNA is TGTGCCAGCAGCTCTTTGGGGTTCCCCACAGATACGCAGTATTTT.

This clonotype was observed many times. CDR3 region: CASSYSWTGGTGELFF. The CDR3 DNA follows: TGTGCCAGCAGTTACTCTTGGACAGGGGGGACCGGGGAGCTGTTTTTT. The chain has TRBV6-5 and TRBJ2-2; 10 bases match TRBD1. V gave up 0 bases and J gave up 5 bases; unmatched junction bases: 3. The CDR3 has 16 residues. Germline V gene sequence: CDR1 MNHEY, CDR2 SVGAGI.

This clonotype was detected many times. The J gene is TRBJ2-5, the V gene TRBV3-1, with 7 bases matching TRBD2. CDR1 is LGHDT and CDR2 is YNNKEL in the germline V gene (reference sequence). The CDR3 length is 17 residues. V gave up 8 bases and J gave up 5 bases; unmatched junction bases: 20. CDR3 loop: CASGDWTSSFRLETQYF. CDR3 bases: TGTGCCAGCGGGGACTGGACTAGTTCCTTTAGGCTGGAGACCCAGTACTTC.

This clonotype was seen ten or more times. The rearrangement uses TRBV7-7 and TRBJ2-3; 12 nucleotides align to TRBD2. Losses at the gene ends were 5 bases for V and 2 bases for J; bases not matched to a gene: 5. This CDR3 region has 16 residues. CDR1 and CDR2 (germline): SSHAT, FNYEAQ (reference sequence). Written as DNA, the CDR3 is TGTGCCAGCAGCCCAGGACTAGCGGGACTCACAGATACGCAGTATTTT. This encodes CASSPGLAGLTDTQYF.

This clonotype was counted only a few times. The genes are TRBV7-2 and TRBJ1-2; D uncertain. The germline V and J ends were trimmed by 1 base and 3 bases, with 6 bases remaining between them. Germline V CDR1 and CDR2: SGHTA, FQGNSA. This CDR3 has 13 amino acids. The CDR3 sequence: CASSLGLYYGYTF. Here the CDR3 DNA reads TGTGCCAGCAGCTTAGGACTTTACTATGGCTACACCTTC.

This clonotype was observed many times. This sequence joins TRBV7-6 and TRBJ2-3; the match to TRBD2 covers 8 bases. Germline assignment: CDR1 SGHVS and CDR2 FNYEAQ. The CDR3 spans 14 residues. V shed 2 bases, J shed 5 bases, and the junction held 3 bases outside the gene matches. The CDR3 bases are TGTGCCAGCAGCTTAAGGGCGGGGGGAGATACGCAGTATTTT. This encodes CASSLRAGGDTQYF.

This clonotype showed up many times. The rearrangement joins TRBV4-3 to TRBJ2-3; D is uncertain. V was shortened by 0 bases and J by 2 bases, with 3 bases between the two germline ends. CDR3 length equals 13 residues. Germline CDR1 reads LGHNA; CDR2 reads YSLEER. CDR3 nucleotides: TGCGCCAGCAGCCAAGAATCCACAGATACGCAGTATTTT. Translating gives CASSQESTDTQYF.